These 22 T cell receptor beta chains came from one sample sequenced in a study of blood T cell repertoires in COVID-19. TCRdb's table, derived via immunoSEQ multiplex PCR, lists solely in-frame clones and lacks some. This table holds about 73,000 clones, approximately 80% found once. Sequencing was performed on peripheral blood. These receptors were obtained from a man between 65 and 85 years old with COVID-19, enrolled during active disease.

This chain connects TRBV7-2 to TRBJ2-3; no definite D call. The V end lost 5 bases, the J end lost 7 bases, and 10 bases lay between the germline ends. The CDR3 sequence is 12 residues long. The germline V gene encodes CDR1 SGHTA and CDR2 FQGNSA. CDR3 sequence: CASSQQWNTQYF. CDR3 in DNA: TGTGCCAGCAGCCAACAGTGGAATACGCAGTATTTT.

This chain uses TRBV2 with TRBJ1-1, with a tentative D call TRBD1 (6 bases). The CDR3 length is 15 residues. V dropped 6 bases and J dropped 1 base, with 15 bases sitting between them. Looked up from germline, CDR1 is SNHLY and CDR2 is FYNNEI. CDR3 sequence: CASRALTGENTEAFF. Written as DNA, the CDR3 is TGTGCCAGCAGGGCCCTGACAGGAGAGAACACTGAAGCTTTCTTT.

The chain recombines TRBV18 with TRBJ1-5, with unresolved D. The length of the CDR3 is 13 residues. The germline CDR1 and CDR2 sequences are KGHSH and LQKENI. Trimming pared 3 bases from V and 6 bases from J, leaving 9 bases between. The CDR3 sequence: CASSPRVGQPQHF. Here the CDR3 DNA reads TGTGCCAGCTCACCTCGGGTGGGTCAGCCCCAGCATTTT. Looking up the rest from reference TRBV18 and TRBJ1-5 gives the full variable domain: NAGVMQNPRHLVRRRGQEARLRCSPMKGHSHVYWYRQLPEEGLKFMVYLQKENIIDESGMPKERFSAEFPKEGPSILRIQQVVRGDSAAYFCASSPRVGQPQHFGDGTRLSIL.

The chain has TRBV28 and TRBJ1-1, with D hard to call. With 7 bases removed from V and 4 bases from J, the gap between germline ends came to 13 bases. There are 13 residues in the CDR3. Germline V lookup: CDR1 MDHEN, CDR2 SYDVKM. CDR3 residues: CASNPGGFTEAFF. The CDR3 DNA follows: TGTGCCAGCAACCCAGGAGGGTTCACTGAAGCTTTCTTT.

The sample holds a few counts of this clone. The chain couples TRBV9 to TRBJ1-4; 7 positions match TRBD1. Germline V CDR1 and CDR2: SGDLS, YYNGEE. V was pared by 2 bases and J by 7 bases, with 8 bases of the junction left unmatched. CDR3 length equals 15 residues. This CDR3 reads CASSVSVGGVEKLFF. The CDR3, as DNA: TGTGCCAGCAGCGTGTCGGTAGGGGGCGTTGAAAAACTGTTTTTT.

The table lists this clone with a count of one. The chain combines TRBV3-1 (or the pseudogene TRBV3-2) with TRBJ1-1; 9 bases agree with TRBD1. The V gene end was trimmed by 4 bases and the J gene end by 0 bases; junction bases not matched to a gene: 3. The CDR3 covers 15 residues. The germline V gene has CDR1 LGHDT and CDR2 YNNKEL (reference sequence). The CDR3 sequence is CASSPGTGMNTEAFF. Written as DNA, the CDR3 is TGTGCCAGCAGCCCCGGGACAGGGATGAACACTGAAGCTTTCTTT.

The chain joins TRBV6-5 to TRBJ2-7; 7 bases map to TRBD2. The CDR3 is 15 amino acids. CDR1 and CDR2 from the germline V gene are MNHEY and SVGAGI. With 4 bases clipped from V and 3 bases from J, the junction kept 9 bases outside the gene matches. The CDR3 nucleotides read TGTGCCAGCAGTTGGACGGGAGGAACCGTCTACGAGCAGTACTTC. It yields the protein CASSWTGGTVYEQYF.

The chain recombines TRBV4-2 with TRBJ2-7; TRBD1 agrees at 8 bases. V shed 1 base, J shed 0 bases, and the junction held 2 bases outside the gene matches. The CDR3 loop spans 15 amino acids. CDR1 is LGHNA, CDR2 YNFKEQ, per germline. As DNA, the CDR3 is TGTGCCAGCAGCCAAGGGACAGGGCTCTCCTACGAGCAGTACTTC. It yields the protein CASSQGTGLSYEQYF.

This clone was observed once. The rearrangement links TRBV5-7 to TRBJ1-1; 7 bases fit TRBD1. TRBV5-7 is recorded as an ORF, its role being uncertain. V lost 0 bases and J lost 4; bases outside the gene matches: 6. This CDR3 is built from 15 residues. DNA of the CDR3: TGTGCCAGCAGCTTGGAGACAGGGTGCAGCACTGAAGCTTTCTTT. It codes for CASSLETGCSTEAFF.

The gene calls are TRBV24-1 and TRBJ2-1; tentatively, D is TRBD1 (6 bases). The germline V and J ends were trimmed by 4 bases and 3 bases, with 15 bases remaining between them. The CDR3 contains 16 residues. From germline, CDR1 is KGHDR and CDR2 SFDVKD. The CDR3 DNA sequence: TGTGCCACCAGTGACACCGGGACATCGATCTACAATGAGCAGTTCTTC. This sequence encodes CATSDTGTSIYNEQFF.

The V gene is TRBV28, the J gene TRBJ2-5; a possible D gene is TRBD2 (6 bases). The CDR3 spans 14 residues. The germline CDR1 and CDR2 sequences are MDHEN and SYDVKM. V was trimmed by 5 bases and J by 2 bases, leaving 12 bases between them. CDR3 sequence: CASSQTGTQETQYF. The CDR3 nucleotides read TGTGCCAGCAGTCAGACCGGGACTCAAGAGACCCAGTACTTC.

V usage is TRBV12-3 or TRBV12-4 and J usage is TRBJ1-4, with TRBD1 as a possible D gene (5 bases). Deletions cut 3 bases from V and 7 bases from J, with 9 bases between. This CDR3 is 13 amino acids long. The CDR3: CASSFTGGEKLFF. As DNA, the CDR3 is TGTGCCAGCAGTTTCACCGGGGGTGAAAAACTGTTTTTT.

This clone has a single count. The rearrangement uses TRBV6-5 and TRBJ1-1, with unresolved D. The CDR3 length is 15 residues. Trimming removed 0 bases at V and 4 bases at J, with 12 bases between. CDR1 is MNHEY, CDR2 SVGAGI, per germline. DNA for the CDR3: TGTGCCAGCAGTTACTCGAATGGATGGAGCACTGAAGCTTTCTTT. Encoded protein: CASSYSNGWSTEAFF.

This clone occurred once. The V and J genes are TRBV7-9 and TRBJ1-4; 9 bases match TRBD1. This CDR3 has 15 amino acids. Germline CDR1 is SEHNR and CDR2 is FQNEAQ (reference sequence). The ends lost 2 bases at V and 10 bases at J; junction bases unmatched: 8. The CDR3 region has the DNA TGTGCCAGCAGCTTATCCCGACAGGGGGGAGGAAAACTGTTTTTT. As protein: CASSLSRQGGGKLFF.

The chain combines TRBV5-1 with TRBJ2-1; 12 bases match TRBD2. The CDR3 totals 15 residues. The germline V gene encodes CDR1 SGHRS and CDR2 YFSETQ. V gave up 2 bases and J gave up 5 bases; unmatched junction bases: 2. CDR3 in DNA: TGCGCCAGCAGCTTAGGACTAGCGGGACACAATGAGCAGTTCTTC. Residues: CASSLGLAGHNEQFF. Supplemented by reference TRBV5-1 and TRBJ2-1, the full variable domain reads KAGVTQTPRYLIKTRGQQVTLSCSPISGHRSVSWYQQTPGQGLQFLFEYFSETQRNKGNFPGRFSGRQFSNSRSEMNVSTLELGDSALYLCASSLGLAGHNEQFFGPGTRLTVL.

CDR3 loop: CASSELKQGADTEAFF. The CDR3 coding sequence is TGTGCCAGCAGCGAATTAAAACAGGGGGCGGACACTGAAGCTTTCTTT. The chain joins TRBV21-1 to TRBJ1-1; no DNA check was done on the table's D call, TRBD1. TRBV21-1 has pseudogene status. The CDR3 totals 16 residues.

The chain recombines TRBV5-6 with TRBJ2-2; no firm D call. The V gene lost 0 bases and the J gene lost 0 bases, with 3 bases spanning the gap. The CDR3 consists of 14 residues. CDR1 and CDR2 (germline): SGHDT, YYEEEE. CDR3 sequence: CASSLAANTGELFF. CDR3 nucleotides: TGTGCCAGCAGCTTGGCCGCGAACACCGGGGAGCTGTTTTTT.

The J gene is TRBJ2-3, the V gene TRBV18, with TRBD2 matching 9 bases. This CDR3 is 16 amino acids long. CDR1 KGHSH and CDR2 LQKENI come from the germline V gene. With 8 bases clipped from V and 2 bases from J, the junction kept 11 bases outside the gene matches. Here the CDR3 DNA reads TGTGCCAGCACACAGGCGGGGACTAGCCCCACAGATACGCAGTATTTT. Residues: CASTQAGTSPTDTQYF.

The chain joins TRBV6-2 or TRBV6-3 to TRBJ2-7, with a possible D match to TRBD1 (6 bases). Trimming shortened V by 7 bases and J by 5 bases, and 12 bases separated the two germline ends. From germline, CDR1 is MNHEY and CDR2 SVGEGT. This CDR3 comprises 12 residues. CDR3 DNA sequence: TGTGCCAGCACCCCGCCAGGGGACGAGCAGTACTTC. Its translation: CASTPPGDEQYF.

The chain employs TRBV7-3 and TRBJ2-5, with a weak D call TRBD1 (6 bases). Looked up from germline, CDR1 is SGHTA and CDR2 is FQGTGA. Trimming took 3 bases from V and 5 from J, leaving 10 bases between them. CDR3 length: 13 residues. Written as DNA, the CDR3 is TGTGCCAGCAGCTTGGGACACGGGGAGACCCAGTACTTC. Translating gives CASSLGHGETQYF.

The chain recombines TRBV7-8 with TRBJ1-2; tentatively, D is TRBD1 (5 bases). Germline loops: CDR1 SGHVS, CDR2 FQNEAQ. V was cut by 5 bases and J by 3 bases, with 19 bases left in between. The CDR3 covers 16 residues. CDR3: CASSQMGLRRDYGYTF. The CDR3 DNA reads TGTGCCAGCAGCCAAATGGGGCTCCGAAGGGACTATGGCTACACCTTC.

This CDR3 reads CASGGGAVSSPLHF. As DNA, the CDR3 is TGTGCCAGCGGAGGGGGCGCGGTATCCTCACCCCTCCACTTT. The genes are TRBV3-1 (or the pseudogene TRBV3-2) and TRBJ1-6, with 7 bases identical to TRBD1. V shed 8 bases and J 10 bases; nucleotides not matched to a gene: 11. The CDR3 is made up of 14 amino acids. The germline V gene encodes CDR1 LGHDT and CDR2 YNNKEL (reference sequence).